This T cell receptor (beta chain) was identified in a study of shared clonotypes between healthy human individuals. This table comes from immunoSEQ multiplex PCR, and its TCRdb copy is limited to in-frame clones, with some not included. The data show about 1.1 million clones, roughly 80% seen once. Trimming removed 4 bases at V and 8 bases at J, with 17 bases between. This CDR3 spans 15 amino acids. The germline CDR1 and CDR2 sequences are SGHAT and FQNNGV. This clone was detected many times. The receptor was derived from a man aged 18-30 years in good health. Some clones in this sample may be carry-over from other donors' samples. The J gene is TRBJ1-4, the V gene TRBV11-2, with D possibly TRBD1 on 6 matching bases. Sequenced input: memory CD4+ T cells from PBMCs. Documented subset: CD45RA-negative fraction. As DNA, the CDR3 is TGTGCCAGCAGCTCTATAAGGGGGGCAGGGGAAAAACTGTTTTTT. Translated: CASSSIRGAGEKLFF.